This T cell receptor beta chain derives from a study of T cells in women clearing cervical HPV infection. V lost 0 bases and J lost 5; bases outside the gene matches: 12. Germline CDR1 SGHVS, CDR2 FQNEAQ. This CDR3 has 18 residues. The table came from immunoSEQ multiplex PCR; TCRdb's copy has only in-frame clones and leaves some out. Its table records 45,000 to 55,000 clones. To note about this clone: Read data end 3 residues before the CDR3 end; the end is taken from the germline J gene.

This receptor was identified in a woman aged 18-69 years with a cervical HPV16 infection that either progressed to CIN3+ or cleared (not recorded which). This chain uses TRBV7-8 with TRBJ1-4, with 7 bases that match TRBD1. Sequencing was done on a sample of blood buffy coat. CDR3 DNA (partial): TGTGCCAGCAGCTTAGCGGGGGAGGTGGGCAGGGGGAATGAAAAA. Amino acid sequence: CASSLAGEVGRGNEK. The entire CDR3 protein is CASSLAGEVGRGNEKLFF.